The T cell receptor (beta chain) described here comes from a study of T cells in Graves' hyperthyroidism and ophthalmopathy (dated by TCRdb to between 2019 and 2020). For the study in its entirety: Peripheral blood samples were taken at the time of initial diagnosis, prior to any treatment. After sampling, hyperthyroidism patients received methimazole starting at 30 mg daily, and ophthalmopathy patients received high-dose intravenous methylprednisolone. The study also compared thyroid tissue and blood T-cell repertoires from a handful of Graves' hyperthyroidism patients. Whether ophthalmopathy could be predicted prospectively was tested in an independent validation cohort made up of approximately 19 hyperthyroidism patients plus 17 patients who later progressed to ophthalmopathy. The paper describes TCR Vbeta CDR3 sequencing of 135 peripheral blood samples, made up of under 50 ophthalmopathy patients, approximately 76 hyperthyroidism patients and roughly 17 progressor patients. A discovery cohort of roughly 100 patients, about 44 with Graves' ophthalmopathy and over 55 with stable Graves' hyperthyroidism, was used to find distinguishing TCR V-J signatures. The 100 or so discovery patients were randomly split 7:3 into training and test sets.

In the case of this clonotype: The clone's antigen remains unknown. Base qualities are not provided; no much larger clone lies one nucleotide away.

Ophthalmopathy patients had moderately to severely active disease, Clinical Activity Score of at least 3, NOSPECS grade of at least 4, and duration under 3 months. The study excluded patients with uncontrolled infections, other autoimmune diseases, pregnancy or lactation. Diagnoses were based on clinical symptoms, serum thyroxine and TRAb, thyroid ultrasound and orbital computed tomography. Ficoll-Paque density gradient centrifugation was used to isolate PBMCs from approximately 10 ml of fresh peripheral blood. Trizol reagent was used to extract total RNA, and RNA quality was then checked on an Agilent 2100 Bioanalyzer. TCR beta CDR3 regions were amplified from RNA transcripts. A first-round RT-PCR of the TCR CDR3 used the HTBI primer set with the Qiagen OneStep RT-PCR kit. The libraries were constructed in a second round of multiplex PCR and then size-selected and purified. Libraries were sequenced paired-end with 100 bp reads on an Illumina HiSeq2000. The study's processing was this. SOAPnuke was used to process the raw data, with reads discarded if the reads contained adapters or uncalled bases, had a mean Phred below 15, or lacked an exact constant-primer or identifier match. High-quality paired reads were merged with COPE v1.2.5, and unique nucleotide sequences were defined as clonotypes. Clonotypes were aligned to IMGT TRBV, TRBD and TRBJ reference segments using MiTCR v1.1. Analysis was restricted to V-J combinations with a frequency above 0.0001, which covered roughly 99% of repertoires. The TCS score was defined as the ratio of F50 (clonal expansion) to E x V (chaos), calculated using BLOSUM62-based TCRdist between CDR3 peptides within each V-J. Welch's t-statistics and random forest reduced 500 to 550 V-J features to 13, which were used in a naive Bayes classifier (R e1071). TCRdb reworked the public reads: Q25 trimming with fastp, MiXCR clone assembly, productive beta chains retained. Identical CDR3 proteins give one entry, which carries the most common genes and DNA. In this record, the V and J calls reflect TCRdb's handling and not the investigators' own analysis. In this sample the table shows approximately 380,000 distinct CDR3 sequences, approximately 17% of which occur a single time. The ten largest clones add up to 40% of the sample.

The V end gives up 1 base and the J end 3 bases, leaving 6 bases in the junction not matched to a gene. Sequences MNHNS (CDR1) and SASEGT (CDR2) are obtained from the germline V gene. Inclusive of the bounding cysteine and phenylalanine, the CDR3 is 15 residues long. The retained sequence is limited to the CDR3, 45 bases, with the frame set at the first base. Overall study outcomes, separate from this receptor: In validation, the model predicted progression to ophthalmopathy a median of roughly 6.2 months before onset, with approximately 71% sensitivity and 72.22% specificity. A 13 V-J signature model separated ophthalmopathy from stable hyperthyroidism, with about 90% sensitivity and roughly 84% specificity in cross-validation and 80%/75% in testing. No statistical method was used to fix the sample size in advance, and group allocation was not hidden from the investigators. Blood samples also contained most of the expanded thyroid clonotypes (frequency above 0.001), which suggests that blood repertoires may reflect thyroid immune responses.

The sample was blood. This chain is built from TRBV6-1 and TRBJ2-7; the junction holds 7 bases that match TRBD1. The source of this sequence is a man in his late teens or twenties with Graves' ophthalmopathy. DNA sequence: TGTGCCAGCAGTGAAGGAGGGACAGACATCTACGAGCAGTACTTC. Its translation reads: CASSEGGTDIYEQYF.